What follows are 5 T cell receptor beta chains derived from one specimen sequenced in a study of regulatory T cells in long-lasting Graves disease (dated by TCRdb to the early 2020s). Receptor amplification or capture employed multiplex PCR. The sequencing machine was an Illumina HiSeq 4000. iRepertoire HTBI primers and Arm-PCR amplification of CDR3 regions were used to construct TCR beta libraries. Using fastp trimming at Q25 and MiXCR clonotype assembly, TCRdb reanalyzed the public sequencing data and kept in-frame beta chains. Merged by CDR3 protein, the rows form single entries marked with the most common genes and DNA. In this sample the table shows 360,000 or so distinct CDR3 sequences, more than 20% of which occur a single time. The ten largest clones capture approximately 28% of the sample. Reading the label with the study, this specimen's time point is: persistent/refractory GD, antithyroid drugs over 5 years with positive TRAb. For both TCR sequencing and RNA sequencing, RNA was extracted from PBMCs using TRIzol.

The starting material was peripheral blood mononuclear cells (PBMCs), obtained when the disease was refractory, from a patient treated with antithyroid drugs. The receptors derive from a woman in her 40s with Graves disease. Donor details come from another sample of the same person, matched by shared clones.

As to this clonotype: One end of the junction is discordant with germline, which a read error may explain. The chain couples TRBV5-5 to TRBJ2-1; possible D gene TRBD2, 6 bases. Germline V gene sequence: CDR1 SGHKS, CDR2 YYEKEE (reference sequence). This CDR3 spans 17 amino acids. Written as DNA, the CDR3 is TGCGCCAGCAGTTTTTCGGGAGTCGAAAAGAGGTACAATGAGCAGTTCTTC. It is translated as CASSFSGVEKRYNEQFF.

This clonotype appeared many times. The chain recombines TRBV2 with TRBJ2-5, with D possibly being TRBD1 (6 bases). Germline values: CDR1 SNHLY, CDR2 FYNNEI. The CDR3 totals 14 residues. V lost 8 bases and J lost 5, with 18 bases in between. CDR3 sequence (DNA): TGTGCCAGCGGGGGCAGAGGGCCGGGGGAGACCCAGTACTTC. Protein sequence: CASGGRGPGETQYF. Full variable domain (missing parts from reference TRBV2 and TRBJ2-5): EPEVTQTPSHQVTQMGQEVILRCVPISNHLYFYWYRQILGQKVEFLVSFYNNEISEKSEIFDDQFSVERPDGSNFTLKIRSTKLEDSAMYFCASGGRGPGETQYFGPGTRLLVL.

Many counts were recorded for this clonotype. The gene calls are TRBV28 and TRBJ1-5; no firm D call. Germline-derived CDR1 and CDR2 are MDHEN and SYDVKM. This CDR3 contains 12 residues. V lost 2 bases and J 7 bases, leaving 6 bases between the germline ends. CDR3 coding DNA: TGTGCCAGCAGTTTACAGGTCCAGCCCCAGCATTTT. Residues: CASSLQVQPQHF. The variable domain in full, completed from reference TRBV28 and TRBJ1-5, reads DVKVTQSSRYLVKRTGEKVFLECVQDMDHENMFWYRQDPGLGLRLIYFSYDVKMKEKGDIPEGYSVSREKKERFSLILESASTNQTSMYLCASSLQVQPQHFGDGTRLSIL.

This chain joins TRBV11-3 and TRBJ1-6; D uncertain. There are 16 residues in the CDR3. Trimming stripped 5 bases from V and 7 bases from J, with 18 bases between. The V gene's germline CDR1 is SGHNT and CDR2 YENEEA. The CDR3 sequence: CASSPQRRTGNSPLHF. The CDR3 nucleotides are TGTGCCAGCAGCCCGCAACGACGGACGGGCAATTCACCCCTCCACTTT.

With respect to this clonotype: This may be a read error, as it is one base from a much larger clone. In DNA, the CDR3 is TGTGCCAGCAGGTGGCAGAGTGGCAAGCAGTACTTC. Translating gives CASRWQSGKQYF. The chain combines TRBV6-2 or TRBV6-3 with TRBJ2-7; D unresolved. Germline V gene data show CDR1 as MNHEY and CDR2 as SVGEGT. V lost 6 bases, J lost 8 bases, and 14 bases lay in between. The CDR3 runs to 12 residues.